The text below deals with one TCR beta chain. Its target is unknown. This record belongs to a study of cytomegalovirus exposure and HLA in healthy donors. Study conclusions and caveats: Investigators reported approximately 150 TCR beta chains as tied to cytomegalovirus. A missense DCLRE1C variant was associated with V- and J-gene trimming of TCR beta chains in a later analysis, and an independent cohort replicated the association. Reports indicate that TCR beta sequences accurately predicted the HLA-A and HLA-B alleles of most subjects.

Primers: 60 Vbeta forward and 13 Jbeta reverse. Produced via immunoSEQ multiplex PCR; TCRdb's table is partial and in-frame only. This table holds 180,000 or so clones, 76% found once. This CDR3 is 17 amino acids long. Germline values: CDR1 GTSNPN, CDR2 SVGIG (reference sequence). The sample taken for sequencing was PBMCs. The sequence was collected from a female donor in good health and CMV-seronegative. The rearrangement links TRBV30 to TRBJ2-5; tentatively, D is TRBD2 (5 bases). The J call may be mistaken, given a closer DNA end match to TRBJ2-7. DNA for the CDR3: TGTGCCTGGAGTGTACGGTTTGTCGAGGGTGCCGGCTACGAGCAGTACTTC. It encodes CAWSVRFVEGAGYEQYF.